These T cell receptor beta chains were read from a single sample in a study of brain T cells in children with intractable seizures. Profiled with immunoSEQ multiplex PCR; TCRdb holds only in-frame clones, not every one. The data show more than 40,000 clones, around 90% seen once. The sequencing used peripheral blood, collected at surgery. Receptor source: a girl aged 2 to 10 with tuberous sclerosis and intractable seizures. CDR3s include the opening cysteine and the closing phenylalanine or tryptophan. The D gene is left open where the match is weak. Clone size, where shown, is once, few, many, or a class for clones that have expanded.

size	V	D	J	CDR3	DNA
-	TRBV19	TRBD1	TRBJ1-1	CASEDRVGSEAFF	TGTGCCAGTGAGGACAGGGTGGGAAGTGAAGCTTTCTTT
-	TRBV18	TRBD1	TRBJ2-2	CASSSPGQGSLPTGELFF	TGTGCCAGCTCGTCTCCGGGACAGGGCTCACTCCCGACCGGGGAGCTGTTTTTT
-	TRBV19	-	TRBJ1-4	CASSGQPYEKLFF	TGTGCCAGTAGCGGACAGCCGTATGAAAAACTGTTTTTT
-	TRBV27	-	TRBJ1-5	CASSSPDANQPQHF	TGTGCCAGCAGTTCTCCGGACGCTAATCAGCCCCAGCATTTT
-	TRBV19	-	TRBJ2-7	CASSISSTPGALEQYF	TGTGCCAGTAGTATTAGCTCCACACCAGGAGCCCTCGAGCAGTACTTC
-	TRBV27	-	TRBJ2-5	CASSFRETQYF	TGTGCCAGCAGTTTTAGGGAGACCCAGTACTTC
-	TRBV30	TRBD2	TRBJ2-7	CAWRPSGGPRSYEQYF	TGTGCCTGGAGACCCTCGGGGGGGCCTCGCTCCTACGAGCAGTACTTC
-	TRBV4-1	TRBD1	TRBJ1-5	CASSPRDRGLQPQHF	TGCGCCAGCAGCCCGCGGGACAGGGGGCTTCAGCCCCAGCATTTT
-	TRBV9	-	TRBJ2-2	CASSVAPKLTGELFF	TGTGCCAGCAGCGTAGCTCCCAAGCTGACCGGGGAGCTGTTTTTT
once	TRBV7-2	-	TRBJ1-1	CASSLEGTLGTEAFF	TGTGCCAGCAGCTTAGAAGGGACGCTGGGGACTGAAGCTTTCTTT
-	TRBV6-5	TRBD2	TRBJ2-5	CASSYSGLAERETQYF	TGTGCCAGCAGTTACTCCGGACTAGCGGAGAGAGAGACCCAGTACTTC
few	TRBV28	TRBD1	TRBJ1-2	CASSSGTGVIYGYTF	TGTGCCAGCAGCTCCGGGACAGGGGTGATCTATGGCTACACCTTC
-	TRBV5-4	TRBD2	TRBJ2-1	CASSSASSGSYNEQFF	TGTGCCAGCAGCTCGGCTTCTAGCGGATCCTACAATGAGCAGTTCTTC
-	TRBV5-6	-	TRBJ2-3	CASSFLDKVADTQYF	TGTGCCAGCAGCTTCCTGGACAAGGTCGCAGATACGCAGTATTTT
-	TRBV7-6	TRBD1	TRBJ2-5	CASSLSQGAQETQYF	TGTGCCAGCAGCTTATCACAGGGGGCCCAAGAGACCCAGTACTTC
-	TRBV2	-	TRBJ1-1	CASSESAFGRNTEAFF	TGTGCCAGCAGTGAATCGGCGTTTGGGCGGAACACTGAAGCTTTCTTT
-	TRBV6-5	TRBD1	TRBJ1-1	CASRQGNTEAFF	TGTGCCAGTAGACAGGGCAACACTGAAGCTTTCTTT
few	TRBV6-1	-	TRBJ1-5	CASSEYLGGTQPQHF	TGTGCCAGCAGTGAATATTTAGGGGGGACTCAGCCCCAGCATTTT
-	TRBV9	-	TRBJ2-3	CASSPTGDTQYF	TGTGCCAGCAGCCCAACAGGGGATACGCAGTATTTT
once	TRBV19	-	TRBJ2-1	CASSIEARNSYNEQFF	TGTGCCAGTAGTATAGAAGCCAGGAACTCCTACAATGAGCAGTTCTTC
-	TRBV5-6	-	TRBJ1-1	CASSLEPRGNTEAFF	TGTGCCAGCAGCTTGGAACCTAGAGGCAACACTGAAGCTTTCTTT
-	TRBV7-2	-	TRBJ2-1	CASSFFPGASNEQFF	TGTGCCAGCAGCTTTTTTCCGGGGGCCTCCAATGAGCAGTTCTTC
-	TRBV28	-	TRBJ2-5	CASSAHTLASQETQYF	TGTGCCAGCAGTGCCCACACTCTAGCGTCCCAAGAGACCCAGTACTTC
once	TRBV3-1/TRBV3-2	TRBD2	TRBJ2-3	CASSPPGLDTDTQYF	TGTGCCAGCAGCCCCCCGGGACTAGACACAGATACGCAGTATTTT
-	TRBV10-3	TRBD1	TRBJ2-1	CAISELQPGTGSGQFF	TGTGCCATCAGTGAACTCCAGCCCGGGACAGGATCGGGGCAGTTCTTC
once	TRBV30	-	TRBJ1-2	CAWSTGSSYGYTF	TGTGCCTGGAGTACAGGCAGTTCCTATGGCTACACCTTC
-	TRBV7-8	-	TRBJ1-2	CASSLVGGGPGNYGYTF	TGTGCCAGCAGCTTAGTAGGGGGGGGCCCAGGCAACTATGGCTACACCTTC
-	TRBV4-1	TRBD2	TRBJ2-2	CASSQAGGPTGELFF	TGCGCCAGCAGCCAAGCGGGGGGGCCCACCGGGGAGCTGTTTTTT
-	TRBV6-5	-	TRBJ2-5	CASSNPQGGETQYF	TGTGCCAGCAGTAACCCACAGGGAGGAGAGACCCAGTACTTC
-	TRBV19	-	TRBJ1-6	CASSIGAGSYNSPLHF	TGTGCCAGTAGTATTGGGGCGGGCTCCTATAATTCACCCCTCCACTTT
-	TRBV7-8	-	TRBJ2-6	CASSDTGSSGANVLTF	TGTGCCAGCAGCGACACCGGCAGCTCTGGGGCCAACGTCCTGACTTTC
-	TRBV9	TRBD1	TRBJ2-3	CASSGQGLGTDTQYF	TGTGCCAGCAGTGGACAGGGGTTGGGCACAGATACGCAGTATTTT
once	TRBV6-5	-	TRBJ1-3	CASNKDGTSGNTIYF	TGTGCCAGCAACAAGGACGGGACCTCTGGAAACACCATATATTTT
once	TRBV4-1	TRBD2	TRBJ2-3	CASSPEGLAGGVDTQYF	TGCGCCAGCAGCCCTGAGGGACTAGCGGGGGGTGTCGATACGCAGTATTTT
-	TRBV5-4	TRBD1	TRBJ2-3	CASSLALTGGADTQYF	TGTGCCAGCAGCTTGGCCTTGACAGGGGGCGCGGATACGCAGTATTTT
-	TRBV24-1	-	TRBJ2-1	CATSDGTGSSYNEQFF	TGTGCCACCAGTGATGGAACAGGGAGCTCCTACAATGAGCAGTTCTTC
-	TRBV6-5	-	TRBJ1-2	CASSYGSAGDGYTF	TGTGCCAGCAGCTACGGGAGTGCCGGTGATGGCTACACCTTC
-	TRBV12-5	-	TRBJ1-2	CASGWGTSYGYTF	TGTGCTAGTGGTTGGGGGACAAGCTATGGCTACACCTTC
-	TRBV18	TRBD1	TRBJ2-5	CASSPDRGDFEAQYF	TGTGCCAGCTCACCAGACAGGGGGGACTTTGAGGCCCAGTACTTC